This TCR beta chain is from a study of shared clonotypes between healthy human individuals. CD45RO-negative cells were positively selected for CCR7, leaving out terminally differentiated effector memory CD45RA+ cells. Trimming stripped 4 bases from V and 6 bases from J, with 4 bases between. Germline CDR1 is SGHRS and CDR2 is YFSETQ. The CDR3 contains 11 residues. Data came from immunoSEQ multiplex PCR; TCRdb stores just in-frame clones and leaves some out. Here the sample spans about 2.1 million clones, just under 95% being singletons. The V and J genes are TRBV5-1 and TRBJ2-2; D is unresolved. The sequencing input was naive CD8+ T cells from PBMCs. The TCR comes from a man aged 18 to 30 in good health. Some clones in this sample may be carry-over from other donors' samples. The CDR3 region is CASSGPGELFF. The CDR3 DNA follows: TGCGCCAGCAGCGGTCCCGGGGAGCTGTTTTTT.